The T cell receptor (beta chain) described here comes from a study of T cells after yellow fever vaccination. For the study at large: SMART-Seq v4 Ultra Low Input prepared the low-cell-number fractions.

The authors made TCR cDNA by 5'RACE template switching, adding a universal primer site and UMIs. From the 5' RACE reads, TCRdb called clonotypes with MiXCR, one entry per CDR3 protein. The sample has approximately 22,000 distinct CDR3 sequences, roughly 5% seen once. In this sample, this clonotype turned up many times. The study's findings and limits: Clonotypes found in both CD4 and CD8 compartments made up a small share. The study re-detected most primary-vaccination clones after the booster (96% CD4, around 89% CD8).

CDR1 and CDR2 from the germline V gene are SGHTA and FQGNSA. V was pared by 5 bases and J by 6 bases, with 24 bases between. The CDR3 consists of 17 residues. The TCR sequence derives from a man between 18 and 35 years old who received the YFV17D yellow fever vaccine. The chain is built from TRBV7-2 and TRBJ2-3, with a possible D match to TRBD1 (7 bases). The sequenced sample was PBMCs, either bulk or a sorted T-cell subset (CD4+, CD8+, memory, or dextramer-sorted; not recorded which), obtained more than 40 days after the first yellow fever vaccination. The CDR3 is CASSRQKGRGARDTQYF. The CDR3 DNA follows: TGTGCCAGCAGCCGACAAAAGGGCAGGGGGGCTAGGGATACGCAGTATTTT.